The rows below give T cell receptor beta chains drawn from one sample of a study of T cells after yellow fever vaccination. TCRdb reprocessed the 5' RACE reads via MiXCR and lists one record per CDR3 protein. This table holds fewer than 400,000 distinct CDR3 sequences, about 11% found once. Sequencing was performed on CD4+ T cells sorted from PBMCs, taken 45 days after the yellow fever booster vaccination. These receptors were obtained from a man between 18 and 35 years old who received the YFV17D yellow fever vaccine. Each CDR3 is given with its conserved first and last residue.

V: TRBV7-2
J: TRBJ1-2
CDR3: CASSLTRTGDLYGYTF

V: TRBV28
J: TRBJ1-1
CDR3: CATLLQGLTEAFF

V: TRBV3-1
J: TRBJ1-4
CDR3: CASRGDVKLFF

V: TRBV6-5
J: TRBJ1-5
CDR3: CASSERVSSNQPQHF

V: TRBV4-1
J: TRBJ2-3
CDR3: CASSSGERFTDTQYF

V: TRBV5-5
J: TRBJ2-3
CDR3: CASSLGQGTGTQYF

V: TRBV9
J: TRBJ2-1
CDR3: CASSGGGLLYNEQFF

V: TRBV20-1
J: TRBJ1-1
CDR3: CSAKQGPMNTEAFF

V: TRBV7-9
J: TRBJ2-1
CDR3: CASSLTGDEQFF

V: TRBV20-1
J: TRBJ1-2
CDR3: CSAAGTADNYGYTF

V: TRBV19
J: TRBJ1-1
CDR3: CASTRGPGAFF

V: TRBV5-5
J: TRBJ2-2
CDR3: CASSLGTGGPAGELFF

V: TRBV6-5
J: TRBJ1-1
CDR3: CASLGGDTEAFF

V: TRBV4-3
J: TRBJ2-6
CDR3: CASSLAGQGAAGANVLTF

V: TRBV20-1
J: TRBJ2-3
CDR3: CSARRGPPDTQYF

V: TRBV6-5
J: TRBJ2-6
CDR3: CASSYSMKAFSGANVLTF

V: TRBV20-1
J: TRBJ2-3
CDR3: CSAMTGTGVGDTQYF

V: TRBV28
J: TRBJ1-6
CDR3: CASSLGGADHSPLHF

V: TRBV10-3
J: TRBJ2-2
CDR3: CAIRSDNTGELFF

V: TRBV7-6
J: TRBJ1-2
CDR3: CASSSRTPYGYTF

V: TRBV7-9
J: TRBJ1-2
CDR3: CASSSNRGYYGYTF

V: TRBV10-3
J: TRBJ2-3
CDR3: CAISAYSLEVYF

V: TRBV4-1
J: TRBJ2-6
CDR3: CASSQGFRSGANVLTF

V: TRBV20-1
J: TRBJ1-5
CDR3: CSAIVDGNQPQHF

V: TRBV19
J: TRBJ1-1
CDR3: CASRPGLLNTEAFF

V: TRBV3-1
J: TRBJ1-1
CDR3: CASSSESLEAFF

V: TRBV6-2/TRBV6-3
J: TRBJ1-5
CDR3: CASRSVRQGRGQPQHF

V: TRBV19
J: TRBJ1-1
CDR3: CASRFRDNNRAVNTEAFF

V: TRBV24-1
J: TRBJ2-2
CDR3: CATSDSRKPPGELFF

V: TRBV20-1
J: TRBJ1-2
CDR3: CSPLWRGGYTF

V: TRBV6-5
J: TRBJ2-1
CDR3: CASSYYSGENNEQFF

V: TRBV5-1
J: TRBJ2-3
CDR3: CASSSYREGGPDTQYF

V: TRBV6-4
J: TRBJ2-1
CDR3: CASSGSGDSYNEQFF

V: TRBV12-3/TRBV12-4
J: TRBJ1-2
CDR3: CASAPDGNYGYTF

V: TRBV5-1
J: TRBJ1-2
CDR3: CASSSGQGTYGYTF

V: TRBV7-2
J: TRBJ2-7
CDR3: CASSFAAGGSYEQYF

V: TRBV6-6
J: TRBJ2-1
CDR3: CASSQQLAGANNEQFF

V: TRBV7-3
J: TRBJ2-3
CDR3: CASSLTSGRDTQYF

V: TRBV6-1
J: TRBJ1-2
CDR3: CASTEMAGGNGYTF

V: TRBV5-1
J: TRBJ2-5
CDR3: CASSLVPPGETQYF

V: TRBV20-1
J: TRBJ2-2
CDR3: CSAVINTGELFF

V: TRBV5-6
J: TRBJ1-5
CDR3: CASSLRQGSNQPQHF

V: TRBV7-2
J: TRBJ1-4
CDR3: CASSLTSANEKLFF

V: TRBV5-1
J: TRBJ2-7
CDR3: CASSINSYYEQYF

V: TRBV12-3/TRBV12-4
J: TRBJ1-2
CDR3: CASSSPARGYTF